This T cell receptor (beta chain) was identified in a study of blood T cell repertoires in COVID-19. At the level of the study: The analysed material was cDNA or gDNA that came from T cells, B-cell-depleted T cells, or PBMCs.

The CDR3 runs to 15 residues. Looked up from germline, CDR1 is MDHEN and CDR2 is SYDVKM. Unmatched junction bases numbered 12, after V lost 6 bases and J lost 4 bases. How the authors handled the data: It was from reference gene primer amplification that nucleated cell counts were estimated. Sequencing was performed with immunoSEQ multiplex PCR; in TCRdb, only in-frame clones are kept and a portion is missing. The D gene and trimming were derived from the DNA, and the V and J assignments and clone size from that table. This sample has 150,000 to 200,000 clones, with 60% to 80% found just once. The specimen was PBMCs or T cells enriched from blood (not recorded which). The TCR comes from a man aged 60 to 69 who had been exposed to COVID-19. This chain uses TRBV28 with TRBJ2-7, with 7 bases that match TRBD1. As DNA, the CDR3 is TGTGCCAGCAGGGGATCCGGGACAGTTCGATACGAGCAGTACTTC. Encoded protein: CASRGSGTVRYEQYF. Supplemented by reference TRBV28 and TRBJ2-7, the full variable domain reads DVKVTQSSRYLVKRTGEKVFLECVQDMDHENMFWYRQDPGLGLRLIYFSYDVKMKEKGDIPEGYSVSREKKERFSLILESASTNQTSMYLCASRGSGTVRYEQYFGPGTRLTVT.